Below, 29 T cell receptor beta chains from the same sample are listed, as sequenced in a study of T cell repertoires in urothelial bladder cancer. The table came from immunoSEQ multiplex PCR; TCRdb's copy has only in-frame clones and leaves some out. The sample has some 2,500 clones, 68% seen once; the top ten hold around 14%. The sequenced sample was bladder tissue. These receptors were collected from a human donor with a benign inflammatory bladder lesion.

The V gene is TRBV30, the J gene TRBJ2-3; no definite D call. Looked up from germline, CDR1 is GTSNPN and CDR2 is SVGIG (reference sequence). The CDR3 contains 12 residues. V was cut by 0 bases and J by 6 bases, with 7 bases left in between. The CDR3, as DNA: TGTGCCTGGAGTGTAGGGCAGGATACGCAGTATTTT. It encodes CAWSVGQDTQYF. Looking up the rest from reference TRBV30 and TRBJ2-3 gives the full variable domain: SQTIHQWPATLVQPVGSPLSLECTVEGTSNPNLYWYRQAAGRGLQLLFYSVGIGQISSEVPQNLSASRPQDRQFILSSKKLLLSDSGFYLCAWSVGQDTQYFGPGTRLTVL.

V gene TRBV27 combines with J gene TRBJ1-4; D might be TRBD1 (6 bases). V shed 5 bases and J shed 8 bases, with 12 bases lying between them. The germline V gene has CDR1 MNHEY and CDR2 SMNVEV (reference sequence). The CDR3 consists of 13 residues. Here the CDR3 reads CASSEQGVEKLFF. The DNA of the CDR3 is TGTGCCAGCAGTGAACAGGGTGTCGAAAAACTGTTTTTT.

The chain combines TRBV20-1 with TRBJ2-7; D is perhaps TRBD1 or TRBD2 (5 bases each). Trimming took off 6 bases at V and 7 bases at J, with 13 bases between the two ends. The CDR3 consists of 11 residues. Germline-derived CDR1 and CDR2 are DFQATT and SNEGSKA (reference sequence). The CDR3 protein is CSARDVREQYF. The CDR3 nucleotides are TGCAGTGCAAGGGACGTAAGAGAGCAGTACTTC.

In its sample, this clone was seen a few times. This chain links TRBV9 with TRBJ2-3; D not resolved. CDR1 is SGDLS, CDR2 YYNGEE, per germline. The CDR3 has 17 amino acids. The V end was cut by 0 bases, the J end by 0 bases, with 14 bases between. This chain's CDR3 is CASSVGSPSRSTDTQYF. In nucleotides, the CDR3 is TGTGCCAGCAGCGTAGGGAGTCCATCAAGGAGCACAGATACGCAGTATTTT. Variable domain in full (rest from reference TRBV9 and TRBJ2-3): DSGVTQTPKHLITATGQRVTLRCSPRSGDLSVYWYQQSLDQGLQFLIQYYNGEERAKGNILERFSAQQFPDLHSELNLSSLELGDSALYFCASSVGSPSRSTDTQYFGPGTRLTVL.

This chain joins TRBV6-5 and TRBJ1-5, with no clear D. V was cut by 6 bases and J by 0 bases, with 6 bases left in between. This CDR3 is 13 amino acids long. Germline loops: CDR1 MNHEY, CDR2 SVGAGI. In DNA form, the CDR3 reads TGTGCCAGCAGGATGGCTAGCAATCAGCCCCAGCATTTT. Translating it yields CASRMASNQPQHF.

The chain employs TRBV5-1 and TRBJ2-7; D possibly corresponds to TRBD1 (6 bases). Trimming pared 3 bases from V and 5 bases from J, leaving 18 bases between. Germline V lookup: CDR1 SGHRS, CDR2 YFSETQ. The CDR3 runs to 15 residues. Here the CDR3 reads CASSYQQGKGNEQYF. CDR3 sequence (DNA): TGCGCCAGCAGCTACCAACAGGGAAAGGGTAACGAGCAGTACTTC.

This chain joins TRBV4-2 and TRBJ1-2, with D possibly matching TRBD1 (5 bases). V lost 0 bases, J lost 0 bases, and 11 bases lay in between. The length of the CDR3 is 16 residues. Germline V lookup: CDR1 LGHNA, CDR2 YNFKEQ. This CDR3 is CASSQDSGTSNYGYTF. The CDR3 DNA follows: TGTGCCAGCAGCCAAGATTCTGGGACTTCTAACTATGGCTACACCTTC.

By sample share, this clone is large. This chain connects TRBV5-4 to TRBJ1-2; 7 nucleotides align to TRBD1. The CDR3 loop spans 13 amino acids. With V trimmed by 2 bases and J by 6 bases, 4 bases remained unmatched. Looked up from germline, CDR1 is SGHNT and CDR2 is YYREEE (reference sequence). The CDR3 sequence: CASSLEGADGYTF. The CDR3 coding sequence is TGTGCCAGCAGCTTAGAGGGGGCGGATGGCTACACCTTC.

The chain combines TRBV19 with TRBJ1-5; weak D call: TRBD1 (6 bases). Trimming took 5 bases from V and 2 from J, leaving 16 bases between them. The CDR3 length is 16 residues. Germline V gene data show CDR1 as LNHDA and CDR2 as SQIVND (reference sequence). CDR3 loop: CASSGLGGQGNQPQHF. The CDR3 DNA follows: TGTGCCAGTAGTGGCTTGGGGGGCCAGGGCAATCAGCCCCAGCATTTT.

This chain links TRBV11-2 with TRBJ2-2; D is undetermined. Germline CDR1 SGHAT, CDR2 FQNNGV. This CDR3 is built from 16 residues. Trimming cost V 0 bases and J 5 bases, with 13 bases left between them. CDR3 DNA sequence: TGTGCCAGCAGCTTAGATTGGGCAGGACGGACCGGGGAGCTGTTTTTT. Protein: CASSLDWAGRTGELFF. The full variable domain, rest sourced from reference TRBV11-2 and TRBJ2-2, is EAGVAQSPRYKIIEKRQSVAFWCNPISGHATLYWYQQILGQGPKLLIQFQNNGVVDDSQLPKDRFSAERLKGVDSTLKIQPAKLEDSAVYLCASSLDWAGRTGELFFGEGSRLTVL.

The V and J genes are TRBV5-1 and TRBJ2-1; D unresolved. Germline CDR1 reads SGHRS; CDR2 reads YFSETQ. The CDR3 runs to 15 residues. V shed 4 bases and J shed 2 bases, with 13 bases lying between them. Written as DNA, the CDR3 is TGCGCCAGCAGCAGTGCGAGTAGGGCCTACAATGAGCAGTTCTTC. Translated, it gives CASSSASRAYNEQFF.

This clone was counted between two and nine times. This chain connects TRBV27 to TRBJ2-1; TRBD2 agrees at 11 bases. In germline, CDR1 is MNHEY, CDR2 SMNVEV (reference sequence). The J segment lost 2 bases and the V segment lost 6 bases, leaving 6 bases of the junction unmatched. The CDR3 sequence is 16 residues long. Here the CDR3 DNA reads TGTGCCAGCAGCCCTACTAGCGGGAGTCCCTACAATGAGCAGTTCTTC. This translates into CASSPTSGSPYNEQFF.

The CDR3 nucleotides are TGCAGCGTTTTCGGCCGGACAGGGCTTGAGACCCAGTACTTC. Translated, it gives CSVFGRTGLETQYF. The chain uses TRBV29-1 and TRBJ2-5; 8 positions agree with TRBD1. This CDR3 has 14 residues. Trimming removed 5 bases from V and 5 bases from J; junction bases left unmatched: 10. The V gene's germline CDR1 is SQVTM and CDR2 ANQGSEA.

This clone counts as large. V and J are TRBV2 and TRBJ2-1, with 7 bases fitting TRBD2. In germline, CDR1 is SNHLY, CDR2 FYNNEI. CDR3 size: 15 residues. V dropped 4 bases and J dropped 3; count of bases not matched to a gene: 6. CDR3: CASSGWASGYNEQFF. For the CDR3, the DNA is TGTGCCAGCAGTGGTTGGGCTAGCGGCTACAATGAGCAGTTCTTC.

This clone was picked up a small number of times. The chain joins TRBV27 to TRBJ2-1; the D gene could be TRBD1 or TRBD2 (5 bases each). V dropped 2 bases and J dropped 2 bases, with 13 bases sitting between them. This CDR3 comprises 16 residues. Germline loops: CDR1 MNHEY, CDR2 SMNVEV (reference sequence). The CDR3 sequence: CASSLDGTLTYNEQFF. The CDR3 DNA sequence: TGTGCCAGCAGTTTAGACGGGACCTTGACCTACAATGAGCAGTTCTTC.

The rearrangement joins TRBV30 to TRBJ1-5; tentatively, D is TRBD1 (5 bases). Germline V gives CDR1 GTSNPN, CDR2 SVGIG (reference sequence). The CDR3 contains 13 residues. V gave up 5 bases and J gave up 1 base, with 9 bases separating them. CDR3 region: CAWDGGSNQPQHF. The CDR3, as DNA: TGTGCCTGGGACGGGGGGAGCAATCAGCCCCAGCATTTT.

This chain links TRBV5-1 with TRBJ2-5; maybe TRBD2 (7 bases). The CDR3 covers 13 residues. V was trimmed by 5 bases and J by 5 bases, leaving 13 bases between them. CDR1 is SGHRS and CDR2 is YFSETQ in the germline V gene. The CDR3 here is CASREQGGETQYF. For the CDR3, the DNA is TGCGCCAGCAGAGAACAGGGAGGGGAGACCCAGTACTTC.

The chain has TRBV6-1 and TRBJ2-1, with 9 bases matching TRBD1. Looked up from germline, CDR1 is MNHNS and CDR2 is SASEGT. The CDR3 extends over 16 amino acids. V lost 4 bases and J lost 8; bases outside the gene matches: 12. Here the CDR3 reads CASSGLPGQGSYEQFF. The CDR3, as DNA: TGTGCCAGCAGTGGGTTGCCGGGACAGGGATCTTATGAGCAGTTCTTC.

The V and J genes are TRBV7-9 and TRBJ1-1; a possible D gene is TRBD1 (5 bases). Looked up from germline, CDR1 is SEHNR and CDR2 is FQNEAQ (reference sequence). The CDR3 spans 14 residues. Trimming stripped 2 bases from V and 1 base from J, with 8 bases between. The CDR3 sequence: CASSLSQGNTEAFF. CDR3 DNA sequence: TGTGCCAGCAGCTTATCCCAGGGGAACACTGAAGCTTTCTTT.

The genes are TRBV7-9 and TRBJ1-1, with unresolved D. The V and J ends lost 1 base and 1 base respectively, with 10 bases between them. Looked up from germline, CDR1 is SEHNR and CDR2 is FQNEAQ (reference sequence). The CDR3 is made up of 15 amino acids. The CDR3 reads CASSLGISGNTEAFF. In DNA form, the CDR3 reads TGTGCCAGCAGCTTAGGTATTAGCGGGAACACTGAAGCTTTCTTT.

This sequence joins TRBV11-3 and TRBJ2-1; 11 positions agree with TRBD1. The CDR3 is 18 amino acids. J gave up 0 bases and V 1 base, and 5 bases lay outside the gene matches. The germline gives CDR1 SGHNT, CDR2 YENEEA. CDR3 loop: CASSLVFGTGGSYNEQFF. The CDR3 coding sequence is TGTGCCAGCAGCTTAGTTTTTGGGACAGGGGGCTCCTACAATGAGCAGTTCTTC.

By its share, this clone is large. Written as DNA, the CDR3 is TGTGCCAGCAGCTTGGGAGACAGGATTAACTATGGCTACACCTTC. Translated, it gives CASSLGDRINYGYTF. The gene calls are TRBV5-6 and TRBJ1-2, with a possible D match to TRBD1 (6 bases). Germline-derived CDR1 and CDR2 are SGHDT and YYEEEE. The CDR3 consists of 15 residues. V shed 0 bases and J shed 1 base, with 10 bases lying between them.

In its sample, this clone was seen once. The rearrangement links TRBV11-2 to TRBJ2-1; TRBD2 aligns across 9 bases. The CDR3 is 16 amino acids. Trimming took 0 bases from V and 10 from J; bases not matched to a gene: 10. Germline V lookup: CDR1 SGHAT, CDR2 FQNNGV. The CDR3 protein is CASSLDLLAGVEEQFF. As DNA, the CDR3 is TGTGCCAGCAGCTTAGATCTCTTAGCGGGAGTTGAGGAGCAGTTCTTC.

The CDR3 region is CASSLYRAETQYF. DNA for the CDR3: TGTGCCAGCAGCTTATACAGGGCGGAGACCCAGTACTTC. The chain recombines TRBV11-3 with TRBJ2-5; TRBD1 is a possible D gene (6 bases). The length of the CDR3 is 13 residues. CDR1 and CDR2 from the germline V gene are SGHNT and YENEEA. V gave up 2 bases and J gave up 5 bases, with 9 bases separating them. The full variable domain, its missing parts supplied by reference TRBV11-3 and TRBJ2-5, is EAGVVQSPRYKIIEKKQPVAFWCNPISGHNTLYWYLQNLGQGPELLIRYENEEAVDDSQLPKDRFSAERLKGVDSTLKIQPAELGDSAVYLCASSLYRAETQYFGPGTRLLVL.

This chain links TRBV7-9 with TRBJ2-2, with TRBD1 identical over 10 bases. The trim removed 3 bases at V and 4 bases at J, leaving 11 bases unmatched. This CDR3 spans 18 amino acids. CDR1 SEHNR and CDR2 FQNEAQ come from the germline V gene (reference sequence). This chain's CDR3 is CASSFTRDRGLGTGELFF. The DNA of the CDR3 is TGTGCCAGCAGCTTTACCCGGGACAGGGGATTGGGCACCGGGGAGCTGTTTTTT.

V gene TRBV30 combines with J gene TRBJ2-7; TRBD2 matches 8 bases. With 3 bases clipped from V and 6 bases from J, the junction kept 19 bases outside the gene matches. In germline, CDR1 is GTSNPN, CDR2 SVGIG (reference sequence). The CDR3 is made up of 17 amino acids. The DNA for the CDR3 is TGTGCCTGGAGCCCCTTCCCCGGGACTAGGGGCCGTCGCGAGCAGTACGTC. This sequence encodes CAWSPFPGTRGRREQYV.

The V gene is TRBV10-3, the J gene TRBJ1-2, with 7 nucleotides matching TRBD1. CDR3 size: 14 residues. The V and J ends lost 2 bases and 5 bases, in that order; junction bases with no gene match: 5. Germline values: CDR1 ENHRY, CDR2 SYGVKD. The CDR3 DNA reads TGTGCCATCAGTGAGGCGGGACAGACTTATGGCTACACCTTC. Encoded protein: CAISEAGQTYGYTF.

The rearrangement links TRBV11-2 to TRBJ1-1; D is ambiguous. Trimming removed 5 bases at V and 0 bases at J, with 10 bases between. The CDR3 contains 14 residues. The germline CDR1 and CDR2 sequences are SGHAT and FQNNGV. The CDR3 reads CASSQQSMNTEAFF. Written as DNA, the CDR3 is TGTGCCAGCAGCCAACAGAGTATGAACACTGAAGCTTTCTTT.

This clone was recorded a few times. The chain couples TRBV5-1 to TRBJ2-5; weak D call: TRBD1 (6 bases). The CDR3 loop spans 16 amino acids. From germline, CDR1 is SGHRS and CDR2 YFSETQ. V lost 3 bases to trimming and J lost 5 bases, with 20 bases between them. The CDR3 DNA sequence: TGCGCCAGCAGCTCTGGCCGGCCAGGGGTTGGGGAGACCCAGTACTTC. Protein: CASSSGRPGVGETQYF.